The T cell receptor (beta chain) under discussion was sequenced for a study of blood T cell repertoires in COVID-19. Germline-derived CDR1 and CDR2 are MNHEY and SVGAGI. The V and J ends lost 5 bases and 6 bases, in that order; junction bases with no gene match: 5. This CDR3 contains 13 residues. The study drew participants aged about 18 to 89 years from 20 to 30 US areas. Method: immunoSEQ multiplex PCR; TCRdb's copy keeps in-frame clones and lacks some. The data hold around 140,000 clones, with around 79% observed a single time. Sequences were obtained from PBMCs or T cells enriched from blood (not recorded which). V and J are TRBV6-5 and TRBJ1-2; 8 nucleotides match TRBD1. This receptor was obtained from a woman in her fifties or sixties who had recovered from COVID-19. The CDR3 loop is CASSRDRTDGYTF. In DNA, the CDR3 is TGTGCCAGCAGTCGGGACAGGACGGATGGCTACACCTTC.